Each of the 22 T cell receptor beta chains below was sequenced from the same sample in a study of control samples from healthy donors and cancer patients. Sequencing used immunoSEQ multiplex PCR; TCRdb keeps in-frame clones, though not all of them. The data show roughly 220,000 clones, about 93% seen once. The sequencing sample was made of blood. The receptors here all came from a man in his fifties or sixties in good health.

The rearrangement uses TRBV21-1 and TRBJ2-7; TRBD1 was called by the table and not checked on the DNA. TRBV21-1 is shown as a pseudogene. CDR3 length equals 15 residues. CDR3 in DNA: TGTGCCAGCAGCAGTTCTCCGGGACAGGACTACGAGCAGTACTTC. Translation gives CASSSSPGQDYEQYF.

This clone was detected once. The chain carries TRBV24-1 and TRBJ2-1; 11 bases fit TRBD2. Trimming at V came to 1 base and at J to 4 bases, leaving 11 bases not matched to a gene. Germline V lookup: CDR1 KGHDR, CDR2 SFDVKD. The CDR3 covers 19 residues. The CDR3 DNA follows: TGTGCCACCAGTGATTTTAGCGGGGGGGCCTCTTCAGAGTACAATGAGCAGTTCTTC. It encodes CATSDFSGGASSEYNEQFF.

The sample holds a few counts of this clone. V gene TRBV28 combines with J gene TRBJ1-1; weak D call: TRBD1 (6 bases). The CDR3 has 16 amino acids. Germline CDR1 reads MDHEN; CDR2 reads SYDVKM. V was clipped by 4 bases and J by 4 bases, with 19 bases between them. As DNA, the CDR3 is TGTGCCAGCAGTTCCCCCCTCATAGGGGGAGTCACTGAAGCTTTCTTT. The encoded protein is CASSSPLIGGVTEAFF.

This chain connects TRBV23-1 to TRBJ2-7, with 7 nucleotides matching TRBD1. TRBV23-1 qualifies as an ORF whose function is uncertain. This CDR3 contains 14 residues. The ends lost 6 bases at V and 2 bases at J; junction bases unmatched: 7. The CDR3 sequence is CASRRKTGPYEQYV. The CDR3 coding sequence is TGCGCCAGCAGGCGTAAGACAGGGCCCTACGAGCAGTACGTC.

The CDR3 bases are TGTGCCAGCAGCCAAACCGTACCGGGACAGGTCTATAGCAATCAGCCCCAGCATTTT. Amino acids: CASSQTVPGQVYSNQPQHF. The chain uses TRBV7-9 and TRBJ1-5; TRBD1 matches at 8 bases. Germline CDR1 and CDR2: SEHNR and FQNEAQ (reference sequence). The CDR3 runs to 19 residues. Trimming removed 5 bases from V and 0 bases from J; junction bases left unmatched: 15.

The chain has TRBV4-1 and TRBJ2-5; 8 nucleotides align to TRBD2. The CDR3 extends over 13 amino acids. CDR1 and CDR2 (germline): MGHRA, YSYEKL. V lost 5 bases, J lost 5 bases, and 4 bases stayed unmatched. The CDR3 sequence is CASSSGRRETQYF. The CDR3 DNA sequence: TGCGCCAGCAGCAGCGGGAGACGGGAGACCCAGTACTTC.

The J gene is TRBJ2-2, the V gene TRBV27; 10 bases are shared with TRBD2. The germline gives CDR1 MNHEY, CDR2 SMNVEV (reference sequence). V shed 6 bases and J 6 bases; nucleotides not matched to a gene: 7. This CDR3 contains 15 residues. CDR3 in DNA: TGTGCCAGCAGCCGAGCGGGAGGGGGCCCCGGGGAGCTGTTTTTT. This codes for CASSRAGGGPGELFF.

In its sample, this clone was seen a few times. The rearrangement joins TRBV2 to TRBJ1-5; D ambiguous. CDR1 and CDR2 from the germline V gene are SNHLY and FYNNEI. The CDR3 is 15 residues long. Trimming took 6 bases from V and 0 from J, leaving 12 bases between them. CDR3: CASRDRAVSNQPQHF. Here the CDR3 DNA reads TGTGCCAGCAGGGATAGGGCCGTTAGCAATCAGCCCCAGCATTTT.

This chain links TRBV6-5 with TRBJ2-1; D not resolved. The CDR3 runs 14 residues. The V gene's germline CDR1 is MNHEY and CDR2 SVGAGI. V lost 7 bases and J 0 bases, leaving 10 bases between the germline ends. For the CDR3, the DNA is TGTGCCAGCACTGCCCAAAGCTCCTACAATGAGCAGTTCTTC. Its translation is CASTAQSSYNEQFF.

V and J are TRBV27 and TRBJ2-1, with 9 bases matching TRBD2. The V gene's germline CDR1 is MNHEY and CDR2 SMNVEV (reference sequence). The CDR3 length is 16 residues. Unmatched junction bases numbered 6, after V lost 1 base and J lost 5 bases. DNA of the CDR3: TGTGCCAGCAGTTTATTAGGCGGGGGGGCCCACAATGAGCAGTTCTTC. This codes for CASSLLGGGAHNEQFF.

The V gene is TRBV5-1, the J gene TRBJ1-1, with D unclear. CDR3 size: 14 residues. From germline, CDR1 is SGHRS and CDR2 YFSETQ. V was trimmed by 0 bases and J by 3 bases, leaving 9 bases between them. The CDR3 DNA follows: TGCGCCAGCAGCTTGGGGGGAGTGGACACTGAAGCTTTCTTT. Amino acid sequence: CASSLGGVDTEAFF.

The rearrangement joins TRBV15 to TRBJ2-5, with D unresolved. CDR3 length: 14 residues. Trimming shortened V by 0 bases and J by 2 bases, and 7 bases separated the two germline ends. Germline V CDR1 and CDR2: LNHNV, YYDKDF (reference sequence). The CDR3 loop is CATSRDSQQETQYF. The CDR3 DNA reads TGTGCCACCAGCAGAGACAGCCAACAAGAGACCCAGTACTTC.

The V call is TRBV9, the J call TRBJ2-7, with TRBD1 identical over 8 bases. The length of the CDR3 is 16 residues. Germline V gene lookup returns CDR1 SGDLS and CDR2 YYNGEE. Trimming removed 1 base from V and 0 bases from J; junction bases left unmatched: 6. CDR3 nucleotide sequence: TGTGCCAGCAGCGTAAACCGGGACAGGCCCTCCTACGAGCAGTACTTC. It codes for CASSVNRDRPSYEQYF.

This chain uses TRBV4-1 with TRBJ2-1; TRBD1 matches at 7 bases. The CDR3 has 17 amino acids. Germline V lookup: CDR1 MGHRA, CDR2 YSYEKL. V shed 0 bases and J 4 bases; nucleotides not matched to a gene: 9. The CDR3 reads CASSQEPGTASYNEQFF. The CDR3 DNA is TGCGCCAGCAGCCAAGAGCCCGGGACAGCTAGTTACAATGAGCAGTTCTTC.

This sequence joins TRBV19 and TRBJ2-2; D is ambiguous. V dropped 5 bases and J dropped 3 bases, with 13 bases sitting between them. The CDR3 is made up of 15 amino acids. Germline V CDR1 and CDR2: LNHDA, SQIVND (reference sequence). CDR3 region: CASSADRGYTGELFF. In DNA form, the CDR3 reads TGTGCCAGTAGTGCAGACCGCGGCTACACCGGGGAGCTGTTTTTT.

CDR3 protein: CASIKQGYTDTQYF. Written as DNA, the CDR3 is TGTGCCAGCATCAAACAGGGCTACACAGATACGCAGTATTTT. This chain uses TRBV6-6 with TRBJ2-3; D may be TRBD1 (6 bases). CDR1 is MNHNY and CDR2 is SVGAGI in the germline V gene (reference sequence). Trimming left V 7 bases short and J 2 bases short, with 13 bases between. The CDR3 has 14 amino acids.

This clone was detected once. V and J are TRBV5-1 and TRBJ2-3; perhaps TRBD2 as D (5 bases). Germline CDR1 reads SGHRS; CDR2 reads YFSETQ. This CDR3 region has 15 residues. The V and J ends lost 0 bases and 4 bases respectively, with 12 bases between them. The CDR3 region is CASSLVGMEADTQYF. The CDR3 nucleotides are TGCGCCAGCAGCTTGGTAGGGATGGAGGCAGATACGCAGTATTTT.

The V call is TRBV4-1, the J call TRBJ2-1; maybe TRBD1 (6 bases). V lost 0 bases to trimming and J lost 7 bases, with 16 bases between them. Germline CDR1 MGHRA, CDR2 YSYEKL. This CDR3 region has 16 residues. CDR3 loop: CASSQDDERGGNEQFF. The CDR3 DNA reads as TGCGCCAGCAGCCAAGATGACGAGCGAGGGGGAAATGAGCAGTTCTTC.

The V gene is TRBV7-2, the J gene TRBJ1-2, with a weak D call TRBD1 (5 bases). Germline-derived CDR1 and CDR2 are SGHTA and FQGNSA. V lost 3 bases to trimming and J lost 0 bases, with 23 bases between them. This CDR3 has 19 amino acids. This CDR3 is CASSFAPNGGIGANYGYTF. The DNA for the CDR3 is TGTGCCAGCAGCTTTGCGCCGAACGGGGGGATCGGGGCTAACTATGGCTACACCTTC.

J is TRBJ1-1 and V is TRBV13; D not certain. Germline CDR1 reads PRHDT; CDR2 reads FYEKMQ (reference sequence). Trimming took 5 bases from V and 6 from J, leaving 16 bases between them. The CDR3 length is 14 residues. The CDR3 DNA reads TGTGCCAGCAGCCCCAAGTGGATTATCGCTGAAGCTTTCTTT. Residues: CASSPKWIIAEAFF.

V gene TRBV5-6 combines with J gene TRBJ1-3; 7 positions match TRBD1. With 4 bases clipped from V and 2 bases from J, the junction kept 6 bases outside the gene matches. The germline V gene encodes CDR1 SGHDT and CDR2 YYEEEE. There are 15 residues in the CDR3. Here the CDR3 reads CASSPTGSPGNTIYF. The CDR3 DNA reads TGTGCCAGCAGCCCGACAGGGTCTCCTGGAAACACCATATATTTT.

V gene TRBV18 combines with J gene TRBJ2-5, with 7 bases matching TRBD1. The CDR3 is 16 amino acids. Germline CDR1 and CDR2: KGHSH and LQKENI. V dropped 6 bases and J dropped 2; count of bases not matched to a gene: 12. The CDR3 protein is CASSPGDSRRQETQYF. The CDR3 DNA is TGTGCCAGCTCCCCAGGGGACAGCCGCCGTCAAGAGACCCAGTACTTC.